This T cell receptor beta chain was sequenced during a study of vaccination and CD4 T cells after COVID-19. Study overall: PCR on nasal swabs identified SARS-CoV-2 in convalescent patients, of whom several were mild and one severe.

Looked up from germline, CDR1 is SGHVS and CDR2 is FNYEAQ. The CDR3 covers 13 residues. Every positive PCR date fell between March and December 2020, earlier than the US Alpha, Beta and Delta variants. One entry per CDR3 protein results from TCRdb running MiXCR on the PCR reads. The sample shows tens of thousands of distinct CDR3 sequences, roughly 61% of them seen only once. Study-wide findings and caveats: Convalescent participants were relatively few, and none had early post-infection timepoints studied.

Of note for this clonotype: Its target is unknown. At one end, the junction sequence differs from germline, possibly due to a read error.

The chain links TRBV7-6 to TRBJ2-7, with 7 positions matching TRBD1. Sample: CD4+ T cells from blood, taken before SARS-CoV-2 vaccination. The receptor comes from a human donor who had recovered from COVID-19. The CDR3 protein is CASSLGTAYEQYF. CDR3 nucleotides: TGTGCTAGCAGCTTAGGGACAGCCTACGAGCAGTACTTC. Full variable domain (rest looked up from reference TRBV7-6 and TRBJ2-7): GAGVSQSPRYKVTKRGQDVALRCDPISGHVSLYWYRQALGQGPEFLTYFNYEAQQDKSGLPNDRFSAERPEGSISTLTIQRTEQRDSAMYRCASSLGTAYEQYFGPGTRLTVT.